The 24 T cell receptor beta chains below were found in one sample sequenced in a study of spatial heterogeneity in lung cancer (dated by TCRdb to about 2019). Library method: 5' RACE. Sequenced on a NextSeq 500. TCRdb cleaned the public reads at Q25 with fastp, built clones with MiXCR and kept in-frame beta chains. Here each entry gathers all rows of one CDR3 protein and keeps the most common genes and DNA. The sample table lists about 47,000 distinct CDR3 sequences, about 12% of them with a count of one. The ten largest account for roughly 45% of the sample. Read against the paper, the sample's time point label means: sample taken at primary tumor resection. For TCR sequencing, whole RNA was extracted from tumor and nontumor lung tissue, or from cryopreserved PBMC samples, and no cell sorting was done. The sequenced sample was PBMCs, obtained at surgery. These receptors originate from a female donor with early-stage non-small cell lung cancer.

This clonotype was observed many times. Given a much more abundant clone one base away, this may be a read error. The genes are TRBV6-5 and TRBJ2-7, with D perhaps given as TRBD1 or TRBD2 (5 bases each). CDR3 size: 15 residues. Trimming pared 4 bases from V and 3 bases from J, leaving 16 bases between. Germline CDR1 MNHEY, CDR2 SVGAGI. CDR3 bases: TGTGCCAGCAGTTTGGGGAGAGAGGGGAACTACGAGCAGTACTTC. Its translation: CASSLGREGNYEQYF.

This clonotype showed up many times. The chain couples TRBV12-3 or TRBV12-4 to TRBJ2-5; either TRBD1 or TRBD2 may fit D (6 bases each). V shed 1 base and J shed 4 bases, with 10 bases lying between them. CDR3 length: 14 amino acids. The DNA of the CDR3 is TGTGCCAGCAGTTTAGGACAGGAGGGAGAGACCCAGTACTTC. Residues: CASSLGQEGETQYF.

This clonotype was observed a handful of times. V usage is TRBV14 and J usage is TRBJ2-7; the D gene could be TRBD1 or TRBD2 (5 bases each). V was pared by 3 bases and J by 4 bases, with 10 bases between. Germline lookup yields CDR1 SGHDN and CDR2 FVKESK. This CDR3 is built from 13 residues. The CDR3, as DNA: TGTGCCAGCAGCCACTTGGGGGAATACGAGCAGTACTTC. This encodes CASSHLGEYEQYF.

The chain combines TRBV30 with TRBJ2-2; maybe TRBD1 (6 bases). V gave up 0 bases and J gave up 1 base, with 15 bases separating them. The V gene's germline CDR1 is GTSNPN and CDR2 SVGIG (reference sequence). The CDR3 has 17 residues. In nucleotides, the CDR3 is TGTGCCTGGAGTGTACCCAGGGGAAGCGAGAACACCGGGGAGCTGTTTTTT. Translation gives CAWSVPRGSENTGELFF.

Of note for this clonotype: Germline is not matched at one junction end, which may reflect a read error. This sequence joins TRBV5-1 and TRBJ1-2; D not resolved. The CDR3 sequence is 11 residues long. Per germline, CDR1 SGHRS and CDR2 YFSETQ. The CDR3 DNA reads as TGCGCCAGCAGCTCCGCCCGGGAGATAGCCTTC. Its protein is CASSSAREIAF.

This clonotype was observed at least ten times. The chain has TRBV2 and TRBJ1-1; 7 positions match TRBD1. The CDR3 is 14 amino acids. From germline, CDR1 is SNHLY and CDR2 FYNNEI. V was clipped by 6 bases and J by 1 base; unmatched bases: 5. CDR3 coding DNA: TGTGCCAGCAGGGCGAGGACAGGGAACACTGAAGCTTTCTTT. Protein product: CASRARTGNTEAFF. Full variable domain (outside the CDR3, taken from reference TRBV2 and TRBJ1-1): EPEVTQTPSHQVTQMGQEVILRCVPISNHLYFYWYRQILGQKVEFLVSFYNNEISEKSEIFDDQFSVERPDGSNFTLKIRSTKLEDSAMYFCASRARTGNTEAFFGQGTRLTVV.

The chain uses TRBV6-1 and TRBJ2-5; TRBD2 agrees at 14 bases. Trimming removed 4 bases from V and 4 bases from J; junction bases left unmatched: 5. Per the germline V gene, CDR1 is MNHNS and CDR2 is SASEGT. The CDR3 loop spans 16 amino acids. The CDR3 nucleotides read TGTGCCAGCAGTGGACGGACTAGCGGGGGGAGAGAGACCCAGTACTTC. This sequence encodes CASSGRTSGGRETQYF.

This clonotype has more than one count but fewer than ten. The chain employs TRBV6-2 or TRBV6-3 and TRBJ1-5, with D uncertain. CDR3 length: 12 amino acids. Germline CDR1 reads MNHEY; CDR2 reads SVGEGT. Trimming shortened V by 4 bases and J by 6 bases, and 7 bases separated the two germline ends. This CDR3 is CASSFYGQPQHF. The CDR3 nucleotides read TGTGCCAGCAGTTTCTACGGTCAGCCCCAGCATTTT.

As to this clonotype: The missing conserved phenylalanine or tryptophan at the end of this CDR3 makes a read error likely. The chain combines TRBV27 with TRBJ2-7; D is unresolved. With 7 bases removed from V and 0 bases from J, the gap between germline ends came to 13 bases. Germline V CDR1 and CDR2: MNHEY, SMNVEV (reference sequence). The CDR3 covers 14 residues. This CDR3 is CASTPSGPSYEQYY. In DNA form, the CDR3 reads TGTGCCAGCACCCCCAGTGGCCCCTCCTACGAGCAGTACTAC.

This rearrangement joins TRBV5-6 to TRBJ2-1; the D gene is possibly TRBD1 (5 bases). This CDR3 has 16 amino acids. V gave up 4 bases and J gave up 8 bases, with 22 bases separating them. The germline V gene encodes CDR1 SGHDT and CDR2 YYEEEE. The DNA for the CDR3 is TGTGCCAGCAGCGGTGGATGGGGCCCGCCGAAGGATGAGCAGTTCTTC. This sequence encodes CASSGGWGPPKDEQFF.

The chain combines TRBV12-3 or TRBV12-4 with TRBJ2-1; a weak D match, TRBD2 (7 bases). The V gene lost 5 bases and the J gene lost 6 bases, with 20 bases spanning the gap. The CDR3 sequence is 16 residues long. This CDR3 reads CASSPRGSSGLNEQFF. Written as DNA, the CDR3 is TGTGCCAGCAGTCCTAGGGGGTCTAGCGGTCTCAATGAGCAGTTCTTC.

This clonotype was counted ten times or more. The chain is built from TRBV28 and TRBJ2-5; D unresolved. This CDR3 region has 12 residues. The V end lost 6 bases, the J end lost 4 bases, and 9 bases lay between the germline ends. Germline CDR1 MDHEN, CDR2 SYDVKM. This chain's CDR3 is CASSYLRETQYF. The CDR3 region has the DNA TGTGCCAGCAGCTATTTGCGAGAGACCCAGTACTTC.

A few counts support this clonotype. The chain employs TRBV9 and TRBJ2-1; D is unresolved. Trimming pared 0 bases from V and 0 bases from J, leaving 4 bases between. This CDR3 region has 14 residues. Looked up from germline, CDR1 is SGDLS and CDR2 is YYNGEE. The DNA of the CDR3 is TGTGCCAGCAGCGTAGACTACTCCTACAATGAGCAGTTCTTC. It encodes CASSVDYSYNEQFF.

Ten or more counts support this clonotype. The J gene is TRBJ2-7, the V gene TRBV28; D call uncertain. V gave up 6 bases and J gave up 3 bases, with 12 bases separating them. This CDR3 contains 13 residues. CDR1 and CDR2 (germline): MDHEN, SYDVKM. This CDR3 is CASSLNFDYEQYF. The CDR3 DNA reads TGTGCCAGCAGCCTGAATTTCGACTACGAGCAGTACTTC.

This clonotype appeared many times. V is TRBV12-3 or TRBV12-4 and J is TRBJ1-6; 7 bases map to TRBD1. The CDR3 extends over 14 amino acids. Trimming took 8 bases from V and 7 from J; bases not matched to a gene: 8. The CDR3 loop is CASAAGTANSPLHF. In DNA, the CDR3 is TGTGCCAGCGCTGCCGGGACAGCGAATTCACCCCTCCACTTT.

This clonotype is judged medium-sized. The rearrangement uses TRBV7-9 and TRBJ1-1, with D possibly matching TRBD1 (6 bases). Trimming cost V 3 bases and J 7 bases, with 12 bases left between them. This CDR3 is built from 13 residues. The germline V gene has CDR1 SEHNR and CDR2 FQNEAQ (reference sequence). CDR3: CASSFTSGVEAFF. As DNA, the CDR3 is TGTGCCAGCAGCTTTACTTCAGGGGTTGAAGCTTTCTTT.

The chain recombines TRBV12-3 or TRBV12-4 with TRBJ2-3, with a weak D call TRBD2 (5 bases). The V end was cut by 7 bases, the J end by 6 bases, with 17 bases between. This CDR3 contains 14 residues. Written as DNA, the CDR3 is TGTGCCAGCACTTGGACCAGCGAGGGCGATACGCAGTATTTT. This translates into CASTWTSEGDTQYF.

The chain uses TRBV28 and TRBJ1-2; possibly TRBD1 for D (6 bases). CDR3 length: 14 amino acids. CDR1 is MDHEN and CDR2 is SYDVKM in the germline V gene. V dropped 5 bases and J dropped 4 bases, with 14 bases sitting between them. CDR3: CASSLRQEIYGYTF. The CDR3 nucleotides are TGTGCCAGCAGTCTTCGACAGGAGATCTATGGCTACACCTTC.

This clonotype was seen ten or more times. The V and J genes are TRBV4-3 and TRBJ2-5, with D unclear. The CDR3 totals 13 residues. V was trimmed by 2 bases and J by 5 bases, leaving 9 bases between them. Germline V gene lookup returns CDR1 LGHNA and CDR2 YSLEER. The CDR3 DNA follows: TGCGCCAGCAGCCAACTCAACGGGGAGACCCAGTACTTC. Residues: CASSQLNGETQYF.

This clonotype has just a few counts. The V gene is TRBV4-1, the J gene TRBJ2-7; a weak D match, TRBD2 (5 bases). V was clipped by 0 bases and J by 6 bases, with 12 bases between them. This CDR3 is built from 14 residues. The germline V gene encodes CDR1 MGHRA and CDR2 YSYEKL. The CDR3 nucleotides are TGCGCCAGCAGCCAAGAACGCGGGTTAGGCGAGCAGTACTTC. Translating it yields CASSQERGLGEQYF.

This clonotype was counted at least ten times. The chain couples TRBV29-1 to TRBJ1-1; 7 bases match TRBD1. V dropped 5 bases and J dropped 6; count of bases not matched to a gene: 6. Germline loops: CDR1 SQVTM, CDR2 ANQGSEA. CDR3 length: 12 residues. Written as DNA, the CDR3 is TGCAGCGTTATAGGGGGCAAGGCTGAAGCTTTCTTT. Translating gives CSVIGGKAEAFF. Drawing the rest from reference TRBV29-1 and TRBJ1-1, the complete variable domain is SAVISQKPSRDICQRGTSLTIQCQVDSQVTMMFWYRQQPGQSLTLIATANQGSEATYESGFVIDKFPISRPNLTFSTLTVSNMSPEDSSIYLCSVIGGKAEAFFGQGTRLTVV.

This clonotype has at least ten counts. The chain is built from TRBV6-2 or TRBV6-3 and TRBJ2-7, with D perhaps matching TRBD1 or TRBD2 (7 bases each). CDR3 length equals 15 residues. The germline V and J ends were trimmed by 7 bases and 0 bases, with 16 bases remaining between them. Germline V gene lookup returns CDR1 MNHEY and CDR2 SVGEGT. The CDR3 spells CASISAGGGSYEQYF. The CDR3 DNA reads TGTGCCAGCATCTCCGCAGGGGGGGGCTCCTACGAGCAGTACTTC.

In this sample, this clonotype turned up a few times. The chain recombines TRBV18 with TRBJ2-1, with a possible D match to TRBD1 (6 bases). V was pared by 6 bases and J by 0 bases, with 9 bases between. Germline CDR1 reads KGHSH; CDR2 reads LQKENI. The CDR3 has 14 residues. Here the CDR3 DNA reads TGTGCCAGCTCGGAACAGGGCTCCTACAATGAGCAGTTCTTC. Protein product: CASSEQGSYNEQFF.

The CDR3 DNA reads TGTGCCAGCAGCTTAGTGACTACTATTAATGAGCAGTTCTTC. Protein sequence: CASSLVTTINEQFF. The rearrangement links TRBV11-2 to TRBJ2-1, with D perhaps matching TRBD2 (5 bases). Deletions cut 1 base from V and 7 bases from J, with 11 bases between. Germline lookup yields CDR1 SGHAT and CDR2 FQNNGV. The CDR3 runs 14 residues.